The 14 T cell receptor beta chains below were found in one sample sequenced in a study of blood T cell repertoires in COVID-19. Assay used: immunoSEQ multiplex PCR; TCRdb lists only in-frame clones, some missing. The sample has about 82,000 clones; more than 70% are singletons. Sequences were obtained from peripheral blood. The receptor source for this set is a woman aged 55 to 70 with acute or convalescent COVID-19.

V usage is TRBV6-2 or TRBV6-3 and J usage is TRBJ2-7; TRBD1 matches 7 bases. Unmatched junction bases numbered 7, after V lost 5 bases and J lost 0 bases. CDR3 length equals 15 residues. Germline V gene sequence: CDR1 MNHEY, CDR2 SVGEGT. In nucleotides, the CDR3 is TGTGCCAGCAGTAGGGGACAGTCTCTCTCCTACGAGCAGTACTTC. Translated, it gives CASSRGQSLSYEQYF.

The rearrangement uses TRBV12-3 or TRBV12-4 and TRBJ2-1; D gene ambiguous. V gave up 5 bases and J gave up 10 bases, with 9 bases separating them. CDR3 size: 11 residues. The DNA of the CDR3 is TGTGCCAGCAGTCCCCTAAGCGAGCAGTTCTTC. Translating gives CASSPLSEQFF.

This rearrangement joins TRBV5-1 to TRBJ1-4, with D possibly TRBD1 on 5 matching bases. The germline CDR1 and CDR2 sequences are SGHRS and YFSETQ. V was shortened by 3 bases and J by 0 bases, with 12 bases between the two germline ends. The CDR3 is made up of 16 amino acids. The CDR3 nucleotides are TGCGCCAGCAGCTGGGGCAGGGACTCAACTAATGAAAAACTGTTTTTT. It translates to CASSWGRDSTNEKLFF.

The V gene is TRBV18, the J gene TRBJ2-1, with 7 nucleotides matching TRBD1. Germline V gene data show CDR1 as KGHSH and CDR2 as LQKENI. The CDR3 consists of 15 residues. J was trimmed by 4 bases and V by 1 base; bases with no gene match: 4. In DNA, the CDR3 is TGTGCCAGCTCACCACAGGGACAGTTTTACAATGAGCAGTTCTTC. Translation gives CASSPQGQFYNEQFF.

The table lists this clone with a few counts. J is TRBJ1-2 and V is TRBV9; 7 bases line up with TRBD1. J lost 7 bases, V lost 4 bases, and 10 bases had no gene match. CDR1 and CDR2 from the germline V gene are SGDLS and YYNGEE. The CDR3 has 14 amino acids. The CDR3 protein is CASSQRGLGVGYTF. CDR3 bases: TGTGCCAGCAGCCAGAGGGGGCTGGGGGTTGGCTACACCTTC.

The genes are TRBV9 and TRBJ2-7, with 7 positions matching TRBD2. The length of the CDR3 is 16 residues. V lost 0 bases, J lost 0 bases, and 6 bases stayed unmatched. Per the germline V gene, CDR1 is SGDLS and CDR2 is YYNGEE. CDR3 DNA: TGTGCCAGCAGCGTAGGGGGAGCGGGGTTCTCCTACGAGCAGTACTTC. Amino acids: CASSVGGAGFSYEQYF.

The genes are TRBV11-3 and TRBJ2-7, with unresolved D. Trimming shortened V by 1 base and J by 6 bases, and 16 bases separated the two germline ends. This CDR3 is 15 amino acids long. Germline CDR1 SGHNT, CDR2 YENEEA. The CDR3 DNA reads TGTGCCAGCAGCTTAGGAGGAGTGGCTCGGCCCGAGCAGTACTTC. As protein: CASSLGGVARPEQYF.

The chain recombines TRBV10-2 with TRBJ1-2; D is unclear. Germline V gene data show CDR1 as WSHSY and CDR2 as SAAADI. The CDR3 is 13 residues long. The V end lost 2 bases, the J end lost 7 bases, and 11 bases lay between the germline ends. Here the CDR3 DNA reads TGCGCCAGCAGTGAGGGTCCTACCGGTGGCTACACCTTC. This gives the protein CASSEGPTGGYTF.

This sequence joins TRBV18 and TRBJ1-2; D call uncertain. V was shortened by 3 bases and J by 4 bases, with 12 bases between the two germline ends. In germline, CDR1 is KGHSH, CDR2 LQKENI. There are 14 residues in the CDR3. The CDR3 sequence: CASSPADGFYGYTF. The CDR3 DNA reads TGTGCCAGCTCACCCGCTGACGGGTTCTATGGCTACACCTTC.

CDR3 coding DNA: TGTGCCAGCTCCGGACTCGGGACAGATTCCACAGATACGCAGTATTTT. Amino acid sequence: CASSGLGTDSTDTQYF. The chain has TRBV9 and TRBJ2-3, with TRBD1 matching over 7 bases. In germline, CDR1 is SGDLS, CDR2 YYNGEE. The CDR3 spans 16 residues. After removal of 7 bases from V and 2 bases from J, the junction contained 13 bases not matched to a gene.

The CDR3 protein is CASSSPLGQGNTEAFF. The CDR3 DNA sequence: TGTGCCAGCAGTTCACCACTGGGACAGGGGAACACTGAAGCTTTCTTT. The chain carries TRBV27 and TRBJ1-1; 9 bases match TRBD1. This CDR3 region has 16 residues. Trimming cost V 4 bases and J 1 base; bases outside gene matches: 7. From germline, CDR1 is MNHEY and CDR2 SMNVEV (reference sequence).

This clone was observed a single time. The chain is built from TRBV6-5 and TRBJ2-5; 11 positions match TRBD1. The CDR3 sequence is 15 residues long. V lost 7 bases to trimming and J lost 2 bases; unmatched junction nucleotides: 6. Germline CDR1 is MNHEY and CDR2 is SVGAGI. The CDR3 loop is CASTRGTGGQETQYF. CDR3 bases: TGTGCCAGCACCCGAGGGACAGGGGGGCAAGAGACCCAGTACTTC.

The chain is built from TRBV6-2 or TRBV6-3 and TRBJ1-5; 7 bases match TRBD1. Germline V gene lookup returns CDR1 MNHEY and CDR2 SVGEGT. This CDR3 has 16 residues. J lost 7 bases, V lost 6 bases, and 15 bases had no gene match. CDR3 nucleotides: TGTGCCAGCAGCCCTACCCCCACAGGGGTGGAACAGCCCCAGCATTTT. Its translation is CASSPTPTGVEQPQHF.

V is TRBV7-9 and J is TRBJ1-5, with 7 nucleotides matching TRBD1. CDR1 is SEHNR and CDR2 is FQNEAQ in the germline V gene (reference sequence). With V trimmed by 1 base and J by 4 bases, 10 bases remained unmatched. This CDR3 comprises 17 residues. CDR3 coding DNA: TGTGCCAGCAGCTTAGGGGTGGGTCAGGGGGATAATCAGCCCCAGCATTTT. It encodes CASSLGVGQGDNQPQHF.